The 18 T cell receptor beta chains listed next were all sequenced from one sample in a study of blood T cell repertoires in COVID-19. Assay: immunoSEQ multiplex PCR; the TCRdb copy retains only in-frame clones and omits some. The data contain 250,000 to 300,000 clones, around 90% of them singletons. The sample was peripheral blood. Receptors were obtained from a woman aged 70-85 years with COVID-19, enrolled during active disease.

The V gene is TRBV20-1, the J gene TRBJ1-2; D not resolved. Looked up from germline, CDR1 is DFQATT and CDR2 is SNEGSKA (reference sequence). The CDR3 runs to 10 residues. V shed 5 bases and J shed 7 bases, with 8 bases lying between them. CDR3 protein: CSAPSSGYTF. CDR3 in DNA: TGCAGTGCTCCATCATCTGGCTACACCTTC.

The chain carries TRBV4-2 and TRBJ2-3; 9 positions match TRBD2. Germline CDR1 reads LGHNA; CDR2 reads YNFKEQ. CDR3 size: 15 residues. V was clipped by 3 bases and J by 3 bases; unmatched bases: 4. The CDR3 nucleotides are TGTGCCAGCAGCCATTTAGCGGGAGAGACAGATACGCAGTATTTT. Amino acid sequence: CASSHLAGETDTQYF.

The J gene is TRBJ2-7, the V gene TRBV18, with 9 bases that match TRBD1. Trimming removed 2 bases from V and 6 bases from J; junction bases left unmatched: 5. The germline V gene has CDR1 KGHSH and CDR2 LQKENI. This CDR3 spans 14 amino acids. The DNA for the CDR3 is TGTGCCAGCTCACCAGTGGACAGGGGTCTCGAGCAGTACTTC. Translating gives CASSPVDRGLEQYF.

This sequence joins TRBV30 and TRBJ1-2, with D unresolved. Per the germline V gene, CDR1 is GTSNPN and CDR2 is SVGIG (reference sequence). V was trimmed by 2 bases and J by 5 bases, leaving 12 bases between them. This CDR3 has 13 residues. Written as DNA, the CDR3 is TGTGCCTGGAGTCCCAGGCTAACATATGGCTACACCTTC. It yields the protein CAWSPRLTYGYTF.

This rearrangement joins TRBV27 to TRBJ2-5, with D tentatively TRBD2 (5 bases). V was clipped by 4 bases and J by 5 bases, with 8 bases between them. The CDR3 covers 12 residues. Germline loops: CDR1 MNHEY, CDR2 SMNVEV (reference sequence). The CDR3 DNA follows: TGTGCCAGCAGTTCGGGGTGGGAGACCCAGTACTTC. Translated, it gives CASSSGWETQYF.

The V call is TRBV6-5, the J call TRBJ2-4; D may be TRBD1 (7 bases). CDR1 and CDR2 from the germline V gene are MNHEY and SVGAGI. CDR3 length: 14 amino acids. Trimming shortened V by 10 bases and J by 0 bases, and 13 bases separated the two germline ends. The DNA for the CDR3 is TGTGCCATACAGGGGACTCTAGCCAAAAACATTCAGTACTTC. Amino acid sequence: CAIQGTLAKNIQYF.

This rearrangement joins TRBV11-3 to TRBJ2-1; 8 bases are shared with TRBD1. Germline values: CDR1 SGHNT, CDR2 YENEEA. CDR3 length: 14 amino acids. Trimming removed 4 bases from V and 8 bases from J; junction bases left unmatched: 7. The CDR3 DNA sequence: TGTGCCAGCAGCTCGCGGACAGGGTTCGATGAGCAGTTCTTC. Residues: CASSSRTGFDEQFF.

CDR3 nucleotide sequence: TGTGCCAGCAGTGGGGGCTACTCCTACGAGCAGTACTTC. Residues: CASSGGYSYEQYF. V usage is TRBV6-6 and J usage is TRBJ2-7; D may be TRBD1 (6 bases). CDR1 and CDR2 (germline): MNHNY, SVGAGI (reference sequence). The CDR3 is 13 residues long. The germline V and J ends were trimmed by 5 bases and 0 bases, with 8 bases remaining between them.

The V call is TRBV4-1, the J call TRBJ2-1, with 9 bases identical to TRBD2. Germline CDR1 and CDR2: MGHRA and YSYEKL. CDR3 length equals 17 residues. The V segment lost 4 bases and the J segment 3 bases; nucleotides outside the gene matches: 10. CDR3 nucleotides: TGCGCCAGCAGCCCCCAGAGGCCTAGCGGGAACTACAATGAGCAGTTCTTC. Protein: CASSPQRPSGNYNEQFF.

This chain connects TRBV4-2 to TRBJ1-1; the D gene is possibly TRBD1 (6 bases). The ends were cut back, 0 bases at V and 3 bases at J, with 14 bases in the middle. CDR1 and CDR2 from the germline V gene are LGHNA and YNFKEQ. CDR3 length: 16 residues. For the CDR3, the DNA is TGTGCCAGCAGCCAAGATCAGTACAGGGTCCACACTGAAGCTTTCTTT. Its translation: CASSQDQYRVHTEAFF.

Only a few counts were recorded for this clone. The gene calls are TRBV30 and TRBJ1-4, with D unclear. The CDR3 is made up of 14 amino acids. Germline V gene sequence: CDR1 GTSNPN, CDR2 SVGIG (reference sequence). V dropped 1 base and J dropped 3 bases, with 9 bases sitting between them. The CDR3 sequence is CAWSEGRANEKLFF. CDR3 bases: TGTGCCTGGAGTGAAGGGCGGGCTAATGAAAAACTGTTTTTT.

The V call is TRBV11-2, the J call TRBJ1-6; D gene unclear. V lost 1 base and J 7 bases, leaving 11 bases between the germline ends. Per germline, CDR1 SGHAT and CDR2 FQNNGV. The CDR3 contains 15 residues. The CDR3 sequence is CASSLGQVRNSPLHF. The CDR3 DNA follows: TGTGCCAGCAGCTTAGGGCAGGTCCGGAATTCACCCCTCCACTTT.

The chain combines TRBV21-1 with TRBJ2-2; the tabulated D call, TRBD2, remains unverified against the DNA. TRBV21-1 is described as a pseudogene. This CDR3 contains 17 residues. The CDR3 region is CASIELGTSGSPGELFF. As DNA, the CDR3 is TGTGCCAGCATCGAGTTGGGGACTAGCGGGAGTCCCGGGGAGCTGTTTTTT.

This clone has a handful of counts. The rearrangement joins TRBV11-2 to TRBJ2-7; D is uncertain. Between the trimmed V and J ends, which lost 1 base and 6 bases, there was a span of 13 bases. This CDR3 comprises 14 residues. Germline V gene lookup returns CDR1 SGHAT and CDR2 FQNNGV. The CDR3 spells CASSLAPLSTEQYF. The CDR3 region has the DNA TGTGCCAGCAGCTTAGCCCCCCTGAGTACCGAGCAGTACTTC.

The count of this clone is one. This chain uses TRBV30 with TRBJ1-1, with a weak D call TRBD1 (6 bases). V lost 7 bases and J 1 base, leaving 13 bases between the germline ends. The germline gives CDR1 GTSNPN, CDR2 SVGIG (reference sequence). This CDR3 is 13 amino acids long. CDR3: CASTGPANTEAFF. The CDR3 DNA reads as TGTGCCTCCACAGGGCCAGCGAACACTGAAGCTTTCTTT.

This clone was seen only once. V usage is TRBV28 and J usage is TRBJ2-7, with 8 nucleotides matching TRBD1. CDR1 and CDR2 (germline): MDHEN, SYDVKM. The CDR3 loop spans 15 amino acids. After removal of 6 bases from V and 3 bases from J, the junction contained 10 bases not matched to a gene. The CDR3, as DNA: TGTGCCAGCAGGCGAATGACAGGGGCCTACTACGAGCAGTACTTC. Translation gives CASRRMTGAYYEQYF.

By sample fraction, this clone is medium-sized. This chain uses TRBV7-2 with TRBJ2-3; D not resolved. Germline values: CDR1 SGHTA, CDR2 FQGNSA. V was shortened by 5 bases and J by 0 bases, with 9 bases between the two germline ends. The CDR3 length is 14 residues. As DNA, the CDR3 is TGTGCCAGCAGCCTACTTTTTAGCACAGATACGCAGTATTTT. This sequence encodes CASSLLFSTDTQYF.

CDR3 amino acids: CASSNGVTGANVLTF. For the CDR3, the DNA is TGTGCCAGCAGCAACGGGGTAACTGGGGCCAACGTCCTGACTTTC. This chain connects TRBV21-1 to TRBJ2-6; the DNA was not compared with TRBD2, the D call given in the table. TRBV21-1 is recorded as a pseudogene. The CDR3 spans 15 residues.